The rows below give T cell receptor beta chains drawn from one sample of a study of cytomegalovirus exposure and HLA in healthy donors. Data came from immunoSEQ multiplex PCR; TCRdb stores just in-frame clones and leaves some out. The sample includes about 160,000 clones, roughly 80% seen only once; the top ten take around 2.1%. Sequencing was performed on PBMCs. These receptors were taken from a man in his fifties or sixties in good health and CMV-seropositive. Both conserved end residues are part of each CDR3. D genes are given only for firm matches. Size values are once, few and many counts, or a class for expanded clones, and some rows have none.

clone size,J gene,D gene,V gene,CDR3 length,CDR3 protein,CDR3 DNA
few,TRBJ2-1,-,TRBV4-3,15,CASSQDWKGGLEQFF,TGCGCCAGCAGCCAAGATTGGAAGGGGGGGCTTGAGCAGTTCTTC
-,TRBJ1-5,-,TRBV19,15,CASSYRAWSNQPQHF,TGTGCCAGTAGCTACAGGGCCTGGAGCAATCAGCCCCAGCATTTT
-,TRBJ1-3,TRBD1,TRBV7-8,17,CASSLTPTGISGNTIYF,TGTGCCAGCAGTCTGACGCCGACAGGGATCTCTGGAAACACCATATATTTT
-,TRBJ1-2,-,TRBV19,13,CASSLPGIYGYTF,TGTGCCAGTAGTCTCCCAGGAATCTATGGCTACACCTTC
-,TRBJ2-7,TRBD1,TRBV6-1,16,CASSEADRGKRYEQYF,TGTGCCAGCAGTGAAGCTGACAGGGGGAAACGATACGAGCAGTACTTC
-,TRBJ1-5,TRBD1,TRBV18,15,CASSGQGHSNQPQHF,TGTGCCAGCTCAGGACAGGGACATAGCAATCAGCCCCAGCATTTT
-,TRBJ1-4,TRBD1,TRBV7-9,14,CASTLGTGGEKLFF,TGTGCCAGCACCCTAGGGACAGGAGGAGAAAAACTGTTTTTT
-,TRBJ1-2,TRBD1,TRBV28,15,CASSLLPGQSYGYTF,TGTGCCAGCAGTTTGTTACCGGGACAGAGCTATGGCTACACCTTC
-,TRBJ1-2,-,TRBV30,12,CAWSPSGYGYTF,TGTGCCTGGAGTCCATCGGGCTATGGCTACACCTTC
-,TRBJ1-2,-,TRBV5-4,15,CASSTYTGTGDGYTF,TGTGCCAGCAGCACTTATACCGGGACTGGGGATGGCTACACCTTC
-,TRBJ1-1,TRBD1,TRBV11-2,13,CASSPDRGTEAFF,TGTGCCAGCAGCCCGGACAGGGGGACTGAAGCTTTCTTT
few,TRBJ1-5,-,TRBV7-9,14,CASSLPGMGQPQHF,TGTGCCAGCAGCTTACCGGGAATGGGTCAGCCCCAGCATTTT
-,TRBJ2-1,TRBD1,TRBV19,15,CASSATGSSYNEQFF,TGTGCCAGTAGTGCGACAGGGAGCTCCTACAATGAGCAGTTCTTC
-,TRBJ2-3,TRBD1,TRBV7-7,16,CASSLGQGKTTDTQYF,TGTGCCAGCAGCTTGGGACAGGGGAAAACCACAGATACGCAGTATTTT
-,TRBJ2-7,TRBD1,TRBV10-2,16,CASSDLVQGVSYEQYF,TGCGCCAGCAGTGACCTTGTACAGGGGGTCTCCTACGAGCAGTACTTC
-,TRBJ2-7,TRBD1,TRBV5-1,15,CASSSTGTGGDEQYF,TGCGCCAGCAGCTCGACCGGGACAGGGGGTGACGAGCAGTACTTC
once,TRBJ2-3,TRBD2,TRBV7-8,16,CASSFPGLAVVDTQYF,TGTGCCAGCAGCTTCCCCGGACTAGCGGTGGTTGATACGCAGTATTTT
few,TRBJ2-7,-,TRBV19,14,CASKRKGLLYEQYF,TGTGCCAGCAAGCGGAAAGGCCTCCTCTACGAGCAGTACTTC
-,TRBJ1-4,TRBD1,TRBV5-1,19,CASSLGQGPPTGAGEKLFF,TGCGCCAGCAGCTTGGGTCAGGGCCCTCCTACAGGGGCAGGAGAAAAACTGTTTTTT
-,TRBJ1-6,-,TRBV7-9,14,CASSLEWESSPLHF,TGTGCCAGCAGCTTAGAGTGGGAGAGCTCACCCCTCCACTTT
-,TRBJ2-7,TRBD1,TRBV6-5,15,CASSPRTGGKREQYF,TGTGCCAGCAGCCCCCGGACAGGGGGAAAGAGGGAGCAGTACTTC
-,TRBJ2-7,TRBD2,TRBV10-3,17,CAISEATALAGNYEQYF,TGTGCCATCAGTGAGGCCACGGCACTAGCGGGAAACTACGAGCAGTACTTC
once,TRBJ2-2,TRBD1,TRBV11-2,15,CASMPGTGGTGELFF,TGTGCCAGCATGCCCGGGACAGGGGGTACCGGGGAGCTGTTTTTT
-,TRBJ2-3,TRBD2,TRBV12-5,14,CASGPGLYQDTQYF,TGTGCTAGTGGTCCGGGACTATATCAAGATACGCAGTATTTT
once,TRBJ2-7,-,TRBV4-3,15,CASSQDGLGSVGQYF,TGCGCCAGCAGCCAAGACGGGTTAGGCTCAGTCGGGCAGTACTTC
few,TRBJ1-1,-,TRBV11-2,14,CASSLGTGITEAFF,TGTGCCAGCAGCCTCGGCACAGGGATCACTGAAGCTTTCTTT
-,TRBJ2-1,-,TRBV7-2,13,CASSGRDMNEQFF,TGTGCCAGCAGCGGCCGGGACATGAATGAGCAGTTCTTC
few,TRBJ1-1,-,TRBV5-4,13,CASSLAVNTEAFF,TGTGCCAGCAGCTTGGCCGTGAACACTGAAGCTTTCTTT
-,TRBJ1-6,-,TRBV9,15,CASSVVGKNNSPLHF,TGTGCCAGCAGCGTAGTTGGCAAAAATAATTCACCCCTCCACTTT
-,TRBJ1-1,-,TRBV6-4,15,CASSIEYGTNTEAFF,TGTGCCAGCAGCATTGAATACGGGACAAATACTGAAGCTTTCTTT
-,TRBJ1-5,-,TRBV5-5,15,CASSLRDFWMEPQHF,TGTGCCAGCAGCTTACGGGATTTCTGGATGGAGCCCCAGCATTTT
-,TRBJ1-5,-,TRBV7-6,17,CASSLAAGDNSNQPQHF,TGTGCCAGCAGCTTAGCAGCAGGGGATAATAGCAATCAGCCCCAGCATTTT
-,TRBJ2-1,-,TRBV19,15,CASSISPPGAAEQFF,TGTGCCAGTAGTATCTCACCGCCAGGGGCCGCTGAGCAGTTCTTC